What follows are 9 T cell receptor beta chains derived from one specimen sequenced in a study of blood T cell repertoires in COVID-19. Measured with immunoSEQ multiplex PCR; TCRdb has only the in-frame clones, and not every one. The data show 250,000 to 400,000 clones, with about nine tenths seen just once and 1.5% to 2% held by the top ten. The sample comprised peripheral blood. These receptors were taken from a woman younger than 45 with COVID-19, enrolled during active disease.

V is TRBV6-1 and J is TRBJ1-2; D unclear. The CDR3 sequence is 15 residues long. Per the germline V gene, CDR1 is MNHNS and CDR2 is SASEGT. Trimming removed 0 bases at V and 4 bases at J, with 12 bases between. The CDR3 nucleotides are TGTGCCAGCAGTGAAGCGAAGGGAGGCCCCTATGGCTACACCTTC. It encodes CASSEAKGGPYGYTF.

The CDR3 sequence: CASSKSGGPADTQYF. The CDR3 DNA sequence: TGTGCCAGCAGCAAAAGCGGGGGGCCGGCAGATACGCAGTATTTT. V gene TRBV6-5 combines with J gene TRBJ2-3; 9 bases are a match to TRBD2. The junction had 8 bases not matched to a gene; V was cut back by 6 bases and J by 4 bases. The CDR3 spans 15 residues. Germline V lookup: CDR1 MNHEY, CDR2 SVGAGI.

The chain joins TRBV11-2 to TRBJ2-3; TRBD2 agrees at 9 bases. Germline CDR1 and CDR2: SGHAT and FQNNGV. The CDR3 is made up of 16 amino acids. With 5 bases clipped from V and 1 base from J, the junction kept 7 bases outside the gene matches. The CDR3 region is CASSALQRGGTDTQYF. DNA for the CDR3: TGTGCCAGCAGCGCCCTCCAGCGGGGGGGCACAGATACGCAGTATTTT.

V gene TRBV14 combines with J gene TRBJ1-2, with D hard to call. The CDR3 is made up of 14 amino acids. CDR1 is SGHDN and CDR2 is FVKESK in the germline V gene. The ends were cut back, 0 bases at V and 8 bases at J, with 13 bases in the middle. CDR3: CASSQDPGLEGYTF. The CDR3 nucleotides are TGTGCCAGCAGCCAAGATCCTGGGTTGGAGGGCTACACCTTC.

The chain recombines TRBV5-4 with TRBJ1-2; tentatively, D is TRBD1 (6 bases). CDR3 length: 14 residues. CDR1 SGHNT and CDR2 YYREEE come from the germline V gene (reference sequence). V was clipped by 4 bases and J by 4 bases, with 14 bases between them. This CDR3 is CASSPDRRGYGYTF. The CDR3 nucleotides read TGTGCCAGCAGCCCGGACAGAAGGGGCTATGGCTACACCTTC.

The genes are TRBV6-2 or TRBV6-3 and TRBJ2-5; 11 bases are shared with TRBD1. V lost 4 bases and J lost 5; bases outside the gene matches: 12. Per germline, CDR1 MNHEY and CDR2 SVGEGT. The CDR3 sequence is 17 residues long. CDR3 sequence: CASSFRTGGLPQETQYF. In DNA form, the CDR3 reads TGTGCCAGCAGTTTCAGGACAGGGGGCCTTCCCCAGGAGACCCAGTACTTC.

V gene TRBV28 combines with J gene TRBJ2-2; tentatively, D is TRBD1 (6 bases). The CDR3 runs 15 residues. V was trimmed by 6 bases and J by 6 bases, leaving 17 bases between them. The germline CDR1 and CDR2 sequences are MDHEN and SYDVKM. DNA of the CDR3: TGTGCCAGCAGCCTTGGGCAGGGGTTTTCCGGGGAGCTGTTTTTT. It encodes CASSLGQGFSGELFF.

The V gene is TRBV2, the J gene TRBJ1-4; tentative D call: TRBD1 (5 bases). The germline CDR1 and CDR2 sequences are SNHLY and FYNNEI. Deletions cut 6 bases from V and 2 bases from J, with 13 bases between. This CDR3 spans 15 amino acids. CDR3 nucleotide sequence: TGTGCCAGCAGGTTTAGGACAATTACTAATGAAAAACTGTTTTTT. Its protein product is CASRFRTITNEKLFF.

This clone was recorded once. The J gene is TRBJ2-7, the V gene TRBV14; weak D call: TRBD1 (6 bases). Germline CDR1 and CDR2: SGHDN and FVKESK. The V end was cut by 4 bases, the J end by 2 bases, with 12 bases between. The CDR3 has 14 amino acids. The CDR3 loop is CASSLTRGPYEQYV. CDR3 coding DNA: TGTGCCAGCAGCCTCACCAGGGGCCCCTACGAGCAGTACGTC.